Shown below are 18 T cell receptor beta chains from a single sample sequenced in a study of blood T cell repertoires in COVID-19 (dated by TCRdb to about 2020). The library came from the immunoSEQ multiplex PCR assay. TCRdb re-hosts the immuneACCESS table, in-frame sequences only. Its copies lack some clones; in the studies checked, an unresolved V gene accounts for under half of them, and the cause for the rest is not known. The sample table holds more than 300,000 clones, of which roughly 88% were seen once. Roughly 1.6% of the sample lies in the top ten. Material: peripheral blood. Receptors originate from a woman between 50 and 59 years old with acute or convalescent COVID-19.

The genes are TRBV5-6 and TRBJ1-1, with 7 positions matching TRBD1. J lost 4 bases, V lost 4 bases, and 10 bases had no gene match. This CDR3 region has 15 residues. Germline lookup yields CDR1 SGHDT and CDR2 YYEEEE. CDR3 amino acids: CASSVRTGWGTEAFF. The DNA of the CDR3 is TGTGCCAGCAGCGTCCGGACAGGCTGGGGCACTGAAGCTTTCTTT. Looking up the rest from reference TRBV5-6 and TRBJ1-1 gives the full variable domain: DAGVTQSPTHLIKTRGQQVTLRCSPKSGHDTVSWYQQALGQGPQFIFQYYEEEERQRGNFPDRFSGHQFPNYSSELNVNALLLGDSALYLCASSVRTGWGTEAFFGQGTRLTVV.

The CDR3: CASSLLLAGGGEQFF. CDR3 DNA: TGTGCCAGCAGTTTACTACTAGCGGGAGGAGGTGAGCAGTTCTTC. This chain connects TRBV27 to TRBJ2-1; 12 bases are a match to TRBD2. CDR1 is MNHEY, CDR2 SMNVEV, per germline (reference sequence). V lost 2 bases and J lost 9; bases outside the gene matches: 5. The CDR3 has 15 amino acids.

The chain employs TRBV28 and TRBJ1-2; 9 bases are shared with TRBD1. J lost 8 bases, V lost 5 bases, and 3 bases had no gene match. From germline, CDR1 is MDHEN and CDR2 SYDVKM. This CDR3 region has 12 residues. The CDR3 is CASSGTGRGYTF. CDR3 bases: TGTGCCAGCAGTGGGACAGGGAGGGGCTACACCTTC.

The CDR3: CASSPGQTYEQYF. CDR3 in DNA: TGTGCCAGCTCACCGGGACAAACCTACGAGCAGTACTTC. This chain connects TRBV18 to TRBJ2-7, with a weak D call TRBD1 (6 bases). Germline-derived CDR1 and CDR2 are KGHSH and LQKENI. V was trimmed by 3 bases and J by 2 bases, leaving 8 bases between them. This CDR3 comprises 13 residues.

The chain is built from TRBV4-2 and TRBJ2-2, with 11 bases aligning to TRBD2. In germline, CDR1 is LGHNA, CDR2 YNFKEQ. V trimming: 3 bases; J trimming: 0 bases; junction bases outside the gene matches: 0. The CDR3 spans 16 residues. The CDR3 nucleotides are TGTGCCAGCAGCCAGGGACTAGCGGCGAACACCGGGGAGCTGTTTTTT. It translates to CASSQGLAANTGELFF.

This chain joins TRBV14 and TRBJ1-1; D possibly corresponds to TRBD1 (5 bases). This CDR3 spans 15 amino acids. V shed 4 bases and J shed 1 base, with 13 bases lying between them. Germline values: CDR1 SGHDN, CDR2 FVKESK. Written as DNA, the CDR3 is TGTGCCAGCAGCCTTTGGGGGAGGGAGAACACTGAAGCTTTCTTT. Translating it yields CASSLWGRENTEAFF.

The J gene is TRBJ2-5, the V gene TRBV7-6; TRBD2 agrees at 11 bases. Unmatched junction bases numbered 8, after V lost 1 base and J lost 4 bases. The V gene's germline CDR1 is SGHVS and CDR2 FNYEAQ. CDR3 size: 17 residues. The DNA of the CDR3 is TGTGCCAGCAGCTTAGTCCTAGCGGGAGGTGGGGGAGAGACCCAGTACTTC. Protein sequence: CASSLVLAGGGGETQYF.

This chain uses TRBV30 with TRBJ1-5; no clear D gene. The germline V and J ends were trimmed by 2 bases and 0 bases, with 11 bases remaining between them. Germline CDR1 GTSNPN, CDR2 SVGIG (reference sequence). The CDR3 sequence is 15 residues long. CDR3 sequence (DNA): TGTGCCTGGAGTCGGACGGGATATAGCAATCAGCCCCAGCATTTT. It is translated as CAWSRTGYSNQPQHF.

This chain connects TRBV29-1 to TRBJ2-1; TRBD2 aligns across 8 bases. Per the germline V gene, CDR1 is SQVTM and CDR2 is ANQGSEA. The CDR3 length is 14 residues. Trimming cost V 8 bases and J 6 bases; bases outside gene matches: 12. As DNA, the CDR3 is TGCAGCTCCCTTAACGGGAGGGCATCCAATGAGCAGTTCTTC. It yields the protein CSSLNGRASNEQFF.

This clone was observed a single time. V gene TRBV10-3 combines with J gene TRBJ1-2; D ambiguous. The CDR3 runs to 11 residues. Looked up from germline, CDR1 is ENHRY and CDR2 is SYGVKD. The CDR3 is CAKDRVYGYTF. In DNA form, the CDR3 reads TGTGCTAAAGATAGAGTGTATGGCTACACCTTC.

The chain has TRBV5-1 and TRBJ1-6; the D gene is possibly TRBD1 (5 bases). The CDR3 totals 15 residues. V was shortened by 0 bases and J by 7 bases, with 11 bases between the two germline ends. Germline loops: CDR1 SGHRS, CDR2 YFSETQ. CDR3: CASSLGGRSNSPLHF. In DNA, the CDR3 is TGCGCCAGCAGCTTGGGGGGGAGGTCGAATTCACCCCTCCACTTT.

This sequence joins TRBV10-3 and TRBJ2-1; 8 positions match TRBD2. The CDR3 totals 15 residues. CDR1 and CDR2 from the germline V gene are ENHRY and SYGVKD. Trimming at V came to 0 bases and at J to 10 bases, leaving 8 bases not matched to a gene. DNA for the CDR3: TGTGCCATCAGTGAGTCAACTAGCGGCATACGGGAGCAGTTCTTC. As protein: CAISESTSGIREQFF.

The gene calls are TRBV18 and TRBJ2-2; TRBD1 matches 7 bases. The V gene's germline CDR1 is KGHSH and CDR2 LQKENI. V dropped 6 bases and J dropped 4; count of bases not matched to a gene: 8. The CDR3 is made up of 15 amino acids. CDR3 nucleotide sequence: TGTGCCAGCTCGCCGACGACAGGGTCCACCGGGGAGCTGTTTTTT. Protein sequence: CASSPTTGSTGELFF.

The rearrangement links TRBV5-1 to TRBJ2-2, with 10 bases that match TRBD2. The germline V gene has CDR1 SGHRS and CDR2 YFSETQ. The V gene end was trimmed by 5 bases and the J gene end by 3 bases; junction bases not matched to a gene: 7. The CDR3 has 16 residues. CDR3 sequence (DNA): TGCGCCAGCAGTCCTAGCGGGGGATTTGACACCGGGGAGCTGTTTTTT. Translated, it gives CASSPSGGFDTGELFF.

The CDR3 DNA follows: TGTGCCGGAGGACTAGCGGGAGGAGATACGCAGTATTTT. It specifies CAGGLAGGDTQYF. The V and J genes are TRBV7-2 and TRBJ2-3; 14 bases agree with TRBD2. The length of the CDR3 is 13 residues. Unmatched junction bases numbered 3, after V lost 11 bases and J lost 5 bases. CDR1 and CDR2 from the germline V gene are SGHTA and FQGNSA.

As for this clone: One end of the junction varies from germline; a read error may be responsible. This rearrangement joins TRBV7-9 to TRBJ2-1; no clear D. This CDR3 is built from 11 residues. Germline loops: CDR1 SEHNR, CDR2 FQNEAQ (reference sequence). The CDR3 sequence is CTSRSVNEQFF. The CDR3 coding sequence is TGTACCAGCAGATCTGTCAATGAGCAGTTCTTC.

This chain uses TRBV5-1 with TRBJ2-7, with D perhaps matching TRBD1 (5 bases). Trimming shortened V by 4 bases and J by 6 bases, and 14 bases separated the two germline ends. Germline-derived CDR1 and CDR2 are SGHRS and YFSETQ. The CDR3 consists of 13 residues. The DNA for the CDR3 is TGCGCCAGCAGCCTTAACGCCCAGGGCGAGCAGTACTTC. It yields the protein CASSLNAQGEQYF.

V and J are TRBV11-1 and TRBJ2-7; TRBD2 agrees at 10 bases. This CDR3 is built from 16 residues. Per the germline V gene, CDR1 is SGHAT and CDR2 is FQDESV (reference sequence). V lost 3 bases and J lost 5; bases outside the gene matches: 10. CDR3 nucleotide sequence: TGTGCCAGCAGCTTTCGGAGCGGGAGGGTAAATAACGAGCAGTACTTC. Translation gives CASSFRSGRVNNEQYF.